This record looks at one TCR beta chain sequence and its context. It has no known antigen specificity. There are no base qualities to consult, and no much larger clone falls within one base. This entry comes from a study of T cell repertoires in cytomegalovirus infection (dated by TCRdb to between 2018 and 2020). Broadly, across the study: Alongside well-studied HLA-B-restricted epitopes, the peptide stimulations were aimed at recently identified HLA-C-restricted CMV epitopes, whose presentation resists viral immunomodulation. The HLA type of each donor mattered for the analysis, because public TCR beta signatures pointed to carriage of CMV infection along with the matching HLA type.

Overall study outcomes, separate from this receptor: The ex vivo response was dominated by HLA-C-restricted CMV-specific TCR beta clonotypes, which also provided the single most frequent clonotype in two of eight donors. Cumulative frequency of public TCR beta family members discriminated carriers of CMV infection plus the relevant HLA type in this cohort and an independent 352-donor cohort.

Relative to germline, V is missing 4 bases and J is missing 3 bases, with 7 bases of the junction outside any gene match. From a lookup of the germline V gene, CDR1 and CDR2 are MDHEN and SYDVKM. From the cysteine through the phenylalanine, the CDR3 covers 16 amino acids. The read is trimmed to its CDR3 DNA, 48 bases read in frame from base 1. TCRdb lists the instrument as Illumina HiSeq 1500. TCRdb trimmed the raw reads at Q25, called clones with MiXCR and kept productive beta chains. Rows with one shared CDR3 protein collapse into an entry with the most common genes and DNA. The sample data list roughly 350,000 distinct CDR3 sequences, and approximately 30% of these were observed just once. 13% of the sample is taken by the ten largest. Taken with the paper, the label for treatment or condition translates to: in vitro stimulation with specific CMV peptide epitopes to enrich CMV-specific T cells.

The sequence was collected from a human donor in good health (CMV status not recorded). Some clones in this sample may be carry-over from other donors' samples. The sequence links TRBV28 to TRBJ1-5; 9 of the junction bases match TRBD1. The sample in question was cultured PBMCs, obtained from culture after CMV antigen stimulation. The nucleotide sequence reads TGTGCCAGCAGTTCTGGGACAGGGTGGAACAATCAGCCCCAGCATTTT. Its coded protein is CASSSGTGWNNQPQHF.